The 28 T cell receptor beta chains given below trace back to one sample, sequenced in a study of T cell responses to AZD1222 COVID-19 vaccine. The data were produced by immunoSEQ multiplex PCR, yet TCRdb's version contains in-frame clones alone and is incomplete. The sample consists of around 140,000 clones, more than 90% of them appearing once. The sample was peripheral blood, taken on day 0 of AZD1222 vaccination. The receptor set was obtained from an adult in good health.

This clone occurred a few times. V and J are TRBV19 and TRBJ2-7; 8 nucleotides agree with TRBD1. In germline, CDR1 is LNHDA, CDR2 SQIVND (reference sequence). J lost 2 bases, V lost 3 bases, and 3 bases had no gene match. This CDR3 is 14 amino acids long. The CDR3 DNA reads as TGTGCCAGTAGTATTGGGACAGGAGCCTACGAGCAGTACTTC. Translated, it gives CASSIGTGAYEQYF.

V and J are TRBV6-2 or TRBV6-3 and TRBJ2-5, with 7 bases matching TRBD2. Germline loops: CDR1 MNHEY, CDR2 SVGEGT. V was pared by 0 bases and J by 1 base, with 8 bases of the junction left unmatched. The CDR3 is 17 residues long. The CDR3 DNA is TGTGCCAGCAGTTACTCATCCGCGCGGGGGATCCAAGAGACCCAGTACTTC. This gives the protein CASSYSSARGIQETQYF.

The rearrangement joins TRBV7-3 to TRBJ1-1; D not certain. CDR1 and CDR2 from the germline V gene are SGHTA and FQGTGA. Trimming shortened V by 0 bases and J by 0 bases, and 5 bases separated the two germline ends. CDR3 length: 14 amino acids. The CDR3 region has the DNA TGTGCCAGCAGCTTAACGAGGTTGAACACTGAAGCTTTCTTT. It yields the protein CASSLTRLNTEAFF.

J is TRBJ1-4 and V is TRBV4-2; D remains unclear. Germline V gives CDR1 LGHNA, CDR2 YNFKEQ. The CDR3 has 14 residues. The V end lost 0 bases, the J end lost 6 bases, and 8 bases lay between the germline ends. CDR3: CASSQEAGYEKLFF. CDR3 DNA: TGTGCCAGCAGCCAAGAGGCGGGTTATGAAAAACTGTTTTTT.

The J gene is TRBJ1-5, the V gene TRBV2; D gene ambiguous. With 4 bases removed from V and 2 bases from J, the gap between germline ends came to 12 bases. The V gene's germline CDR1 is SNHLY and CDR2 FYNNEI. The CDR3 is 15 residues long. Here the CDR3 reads CASSARVGGNQPQHF. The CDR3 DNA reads TGTGCCAGCAGTGCCCGGGTTGGGGGCAATCAGCCCCAGCATTTT.

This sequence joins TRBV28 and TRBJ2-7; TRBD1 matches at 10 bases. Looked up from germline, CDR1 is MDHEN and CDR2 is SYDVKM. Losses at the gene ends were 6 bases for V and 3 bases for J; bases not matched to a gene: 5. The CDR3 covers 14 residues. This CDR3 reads CASSPGQGRYEQYF. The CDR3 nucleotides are TGTGCCAGCAGCCCGGGACAGGGGCGCTACGAGCAGTACTTC.

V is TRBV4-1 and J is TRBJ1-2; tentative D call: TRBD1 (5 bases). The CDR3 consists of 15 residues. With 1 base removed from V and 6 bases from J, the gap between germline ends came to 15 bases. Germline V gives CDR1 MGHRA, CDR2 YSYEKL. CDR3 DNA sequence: TGCGCCAGCAGCCAAGTACCAGGGATAACACATGGCTACACCTTC. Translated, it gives CASSQVPGITHGYTF.

The CDR3 sequence: CASSYSGSSYEKLFF. The CDR3 bases are TGTGCCAGCAGTTACTCTGGCAGTTCCTATGAAAAACTGTTTTTT. The chain couples TRBV6-5 to TRBJ1-4; no clear D gene. CDR1 and CDR2 (germline): MNHEY, SVGAGI. The CDR3 has 15 residues. Trimming removed 0 bases at V and 6 bases at J, with 11 bases between.

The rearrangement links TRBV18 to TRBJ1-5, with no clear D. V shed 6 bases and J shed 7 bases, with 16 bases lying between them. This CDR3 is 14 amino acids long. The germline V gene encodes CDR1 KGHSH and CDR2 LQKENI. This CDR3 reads CASSPGGAKQPQHF. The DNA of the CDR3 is TGTGCCAGCTCTCCGGGAGGCGCTAAGCAGCCCCAGCATTTT.

The CDR3 reads CASLGLGTASTDTQYF. Here the CDR3 DNA reads TGTGCCAGCTTGGGGTTAGGAACGGCCAGCACAGATACGCAGTATTTT. The V gene is TRBV2, the J gene TRBJ2-3; D is ambiguous. Looked up from germline, CDR1 is SNHLY and CDR2 is FYNNEI. The CDR3 has 16 residues. V was clipped by 8 bases and J by 0 bases, with 18 bases between them.

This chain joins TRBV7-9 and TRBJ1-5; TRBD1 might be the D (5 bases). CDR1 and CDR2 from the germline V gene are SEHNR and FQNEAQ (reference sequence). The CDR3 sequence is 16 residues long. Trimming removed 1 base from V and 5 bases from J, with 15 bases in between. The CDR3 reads CASSLGGRVGDQPQHF. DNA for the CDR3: TGTGCCAGCAGCTTAGGTGGCAGGGTGGGGGATCAGCCCCAGCATTTT. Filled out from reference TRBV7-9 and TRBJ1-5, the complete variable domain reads DTGVSQNPRHKITKRGQNVTFRCDPISEHNRLYWYRQTLGQGPEFLTYFQNEAQLEKSRLLSDRFSAERPKGSFSTLEIQRTEQGDSAMYLCASSLGGRVGDQPQHFGDGTRLSIL.

For the CDR3, the DNA is TGTGCCAGCAGACGCCAGGGGACTCGCAATCAGCCCCAGCATTTT. This gives the protein CASRRQGTRNQPQHF. The rearrangement uses TRBV28 and TRBJ1-5, with D perhaps TRBD1 (6 bases). Germline CDR1 MDHEN, CDR2 SYDVKM. The V gene lost 6 bases and the J gene lost 2 bases, with 14 bases spanning the gap. This CDR3 is built from 15 residues.

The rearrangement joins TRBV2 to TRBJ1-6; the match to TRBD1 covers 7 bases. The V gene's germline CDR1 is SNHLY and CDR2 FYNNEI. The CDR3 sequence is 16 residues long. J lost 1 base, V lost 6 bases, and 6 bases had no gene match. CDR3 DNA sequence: TGTGCCAGCAGCGGTACAGGGGTTTCCTATAATTCACCCCTCCACTTT. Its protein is CASSGTGVSYNSPLHF.

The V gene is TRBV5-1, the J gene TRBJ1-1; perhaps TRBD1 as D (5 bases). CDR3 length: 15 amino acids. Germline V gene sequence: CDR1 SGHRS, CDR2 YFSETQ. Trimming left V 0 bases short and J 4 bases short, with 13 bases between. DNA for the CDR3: TGCGCCAGCAGCTTGGAGGGCAGGGTGGGCACTGAAGCTTTCTTT. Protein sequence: CASSLEGRVGTEAFF. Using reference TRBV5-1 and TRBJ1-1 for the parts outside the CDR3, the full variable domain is KAGVTQTPRYLIKTRGQQVTLSCSPISGHRSVSWYQQTPGQGLQFLFEYFSETQRNKGNFPGRFSGRQFSNSRSEMNVSTLELGDSALYLCASSLEGRVGTEAFFGQGTRLTVV.

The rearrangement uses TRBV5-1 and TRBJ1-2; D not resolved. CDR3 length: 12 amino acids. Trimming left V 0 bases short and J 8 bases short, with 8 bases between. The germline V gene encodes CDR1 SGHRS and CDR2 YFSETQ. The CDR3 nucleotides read TGCGCCAGCAGCTTGGAAACGGGGGGCTACACCTTC. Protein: CASSLETGGYTF.

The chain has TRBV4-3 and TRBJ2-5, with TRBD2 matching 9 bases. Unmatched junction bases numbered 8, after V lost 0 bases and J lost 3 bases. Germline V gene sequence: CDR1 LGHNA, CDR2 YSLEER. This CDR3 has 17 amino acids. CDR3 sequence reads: CASSQDRLRGGEETQYF. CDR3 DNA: TGCGCCAGCAGCCAAGATCGATTGCGGGGGGGCGAAGAGACCCAGTACTTC.

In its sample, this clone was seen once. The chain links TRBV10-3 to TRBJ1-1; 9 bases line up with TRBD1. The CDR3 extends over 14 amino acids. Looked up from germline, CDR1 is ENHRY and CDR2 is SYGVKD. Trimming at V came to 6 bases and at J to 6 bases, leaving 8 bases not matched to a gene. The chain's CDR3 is CAIRAQGARPEAFF. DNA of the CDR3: TGTGCCATCAGAGCACAGGGGGCAAGGCCTGAAGCTTTCTTT.

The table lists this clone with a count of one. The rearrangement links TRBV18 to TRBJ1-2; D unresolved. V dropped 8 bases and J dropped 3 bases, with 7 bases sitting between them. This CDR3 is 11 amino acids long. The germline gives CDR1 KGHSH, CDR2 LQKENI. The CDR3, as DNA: TGTGCCAGCCGGAGGGACTATGGCTACACCTTC. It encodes CASRRDYGYTF.

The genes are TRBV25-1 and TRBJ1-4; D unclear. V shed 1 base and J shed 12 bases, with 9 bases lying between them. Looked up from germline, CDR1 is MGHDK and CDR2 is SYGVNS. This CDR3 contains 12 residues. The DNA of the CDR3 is TGTGCCAGCAGTGAATGGGGTGCGGAACTGTTTTTT. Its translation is CASSEWGAELFF. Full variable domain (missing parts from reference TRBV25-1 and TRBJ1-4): EADIYQTPRYLVIGTGKKITLECSQTMGHDKMYWYQQDPGMELHLIHYSYGVNSTEKGDLSSESTVSRIRTEHFPLTLESARPSHTSQYLCASSEWGAELFFGSGTQLSVL.

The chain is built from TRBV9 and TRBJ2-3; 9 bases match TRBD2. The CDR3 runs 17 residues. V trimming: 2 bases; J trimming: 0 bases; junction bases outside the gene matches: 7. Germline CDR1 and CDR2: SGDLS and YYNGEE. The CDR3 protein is CASSVWGLATSTDTQYF. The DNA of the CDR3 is TGTGCCAGCAGCGTGTGGGGACTAGCCACTAGCACAGATACGCAGTATTTT. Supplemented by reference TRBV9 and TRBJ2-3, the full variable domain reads DSGVTQTPKHLITATGQRVTLRCSPRSGDLSVYWYQQSLDQGLQFLIQYYNGEERAKGNILERFSAQQFPDLHSELNLSSLELGDSALYFCASSVWGLATSTDTQYFGPGTRLTVL.

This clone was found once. For the CDR3, the DNA is TGTGCCAGCAGTCCGGCCGGGACTAGCAGAAACAATGAGCAGTTCTTC. This sequence encodes CASSPAGTSRNNEQFF. This rearrangement joins TRBV5-4 to TRBJ2-1; 9 nucleotides agree with TRBD2. This CDR3 has 16 amino acids. Germline trimming cut 5 bases from V and 5 bases from J; bases unmatched to any gene: 11. Germline CDR1 and CDR2: SGHNT and YYREEE (reference sequence).

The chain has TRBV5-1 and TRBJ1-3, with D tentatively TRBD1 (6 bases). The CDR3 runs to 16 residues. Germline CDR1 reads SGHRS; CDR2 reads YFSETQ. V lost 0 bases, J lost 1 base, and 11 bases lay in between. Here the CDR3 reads CASSLEGRGSGNTIYF. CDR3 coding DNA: TGCGCCAGCAGCTTGGAGGGCAGGGGTTCTGGAAACACCATATATTTT.

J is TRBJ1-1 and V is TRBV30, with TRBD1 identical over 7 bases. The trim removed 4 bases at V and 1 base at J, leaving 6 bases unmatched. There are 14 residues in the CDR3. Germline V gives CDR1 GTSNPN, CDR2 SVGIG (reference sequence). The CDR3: CAWIADRRNTEAFF. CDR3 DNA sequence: TGTGCCTGGATCGCGGACAGGAGGAACACTGAAGCTTTCTTT.

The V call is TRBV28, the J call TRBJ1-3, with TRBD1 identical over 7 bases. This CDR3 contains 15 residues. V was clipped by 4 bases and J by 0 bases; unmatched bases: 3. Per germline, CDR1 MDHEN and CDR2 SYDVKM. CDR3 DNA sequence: TGTGCCAGCAGTTCGACAGGGTACTCTGGAAACACCATATATTTT. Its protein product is CASSSTGYSGNTIYF.

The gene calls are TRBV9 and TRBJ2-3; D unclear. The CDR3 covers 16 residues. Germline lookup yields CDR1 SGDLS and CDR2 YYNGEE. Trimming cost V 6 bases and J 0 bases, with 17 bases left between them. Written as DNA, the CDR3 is TGTGCCAGCACAGGTACTGCGAGGTCTAGCACAGATACGCAGTATTTT. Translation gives CASTGTARSSTDTQYF.

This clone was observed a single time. CDR3 residues: CASKVELVGYEQYF. DNA of the CDR3: TGTGCCAGCAAGGTGGAACTAGTCGGCTACGAGCAGTACTTC. V usage is TRBV7-8 and J usage is TRBJ2-7, with D possibly TRBD2 on 5 matching bases. Germline values: CDR1 SGHVS, CDR2 FQNEAQ. Between the trimmed V and J ends, which lost 7 bases and 3 bases, there was a span of 16 bases. This CDR3 has 14 residues.

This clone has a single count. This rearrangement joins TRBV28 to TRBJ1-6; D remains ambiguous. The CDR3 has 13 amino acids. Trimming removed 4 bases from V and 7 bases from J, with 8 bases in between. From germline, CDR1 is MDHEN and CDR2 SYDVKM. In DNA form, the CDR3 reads TGTGCCAGCAGTTCCGACGGAAATTCACCCCTCCACTTT. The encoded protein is CASSSDGNSPLHF.

For the CDR3, the DNA is TGTGCCAGCAGCCGCCCGGGGGGACCTCGCTACAATGAGCAGTTCTTC. This gives the protein CASSRPGGPRYNEQFF. J is TRBJ2-1 and V is TRBV3-1 (or the pseudogene TRBV3-2); 7 bases line up with TRBD2. From germline, CDR1 is LGHDT and CDR2 YNNKEL (reference sequence). J gave up 3 bases and V 4 bases, and 9 bases lay outside the gene matches. The CDR3 length is 16 residues.